This T cell receptor beta chain comes out of a study of blood T cell repertoires in COVID-19. The CDR3 loop spans 16 amino acids. The germline V gene encodes CDR1 SGHTA and CDR2 FQGNSA. V lost 5 bases, J lost 6 bases, and 23 bases lay in between. TCRdb keeps only in-frame clones here, not all; method: immunoSEQ multiplex PCR. This table has under 45,000 clones, about nine tenths appearing once. The rearrangement uses TRBV7-2 and TRBJ2-7; D might be TRBD2 (6 bases). This TCR was recovered from a man aged 55 to 70 with active COVID-19. Sequences were obtained from peripheral blood. Here the CDR3 DNA reads TGTGCCAGCAGCAGAGGGGTCGGGTGGGTGGAGGGCGAGCAGTACTTC. It codes for CASSRGVGWVEGEQYF.